This paragraph covers one TCR beta chain sequence. This sample is drawn from a study of control samples from healthy donors and cancer patients. There are 14 residues in the CDR3. Per germline, CDR1 SGHNT and CDR2 YENEEA. V lost 5 bases and J lost 4, with 14 bases in between. Repertoires were generated with immunoSEQ multiplex PCR, while TCRdb's copy carries only in-frame clones and drops some. The repertoire has fewer than 500,000 clones, about 93% of them found once; the top ten carry approximately 6.3%. The V gene is TRBV11-3, the J gene TRBJ1-1; no clear D gene. This sequence originates from a man aged 35 to 55 with head and neck cancer. The sequenced material came from PBMCs. This chain's CDR3 is CASSPESGSTEAFF. The CDR3 nucleotides are TGTGCCAGCAGCCCCGAGTCGGGGAGCACTGAAGCTTTCTTT.